Following are 8 T cell receptor beta chains from one sample sequenced in a study of cytomegalovirus exposure and HLA in healthy donors. PCR was performed using 60 Vbeta and 13 Jbeta primers. Sequenced by immunoSEQ multiplex PCR; TCRdb stores in-frame clones only, minus some. The data hold 130,000 to 150,000 clones, with around 80% observed a single time. The sequenced material came from PBMCs. The receptors originated from a man in his forties or fifties in good health and CMV-seropositive.

This clone appeared a single time. J is TRBJ2-5 and V is TRBV6-5, with D possibly matching TRBD1 (6 bases). The CDR3 length is 14 residues. Trimming left V 0 bases short and J 5 bases short, with 10 bases between. Germline CDR1 is MNHEY and CDR2 is SVGAGI. The DNA for the CDR3 is TGTGCCAGCAGTTACTCGAGGGGGATTGAGACCCAGTACTTC. This sequence encodes CASSYSRGIETQYF.

This chain links TRBV4-3 with TRBJ1-3; D ambiguous. This CDR3 is 13 amino acids long. The V and J ends lost 4 bases and 2 bases respectively, with 6 bases between them. Germline V gives CDR1 LGHNA, CDR2 YSLEER. The CDR3: CASSPTTGNTIYF. CDR3 coding DNA: TGCGCCAGCAGCCCGACTACTGGAAACACCATATATTTT.

The gene calls are TRBV5-4 and TRBJ2-1; TRBD2 aligns across 13 bases. The trim removed 3 bases at V and 2 bases at J, leaving 8 bases unmatched. CDR3 length: 18 amino acids. CDR1 and CDR2 from the germline V gene are SGHNT and YYREEE (reference sequence). For the CDR3, the DNA is TGTGCCAGCAGCTCGGGACTAGCGGGACCGGGCGCCTACAATGAGCAGTTCTTC. It is translated as CASSSGLAGPGAYNEQFF.

The chain links TRBV28 to TRBJ2-5; D is unclear. Trimming shortened V by 7 bases and J by 5 bases, and 8 bases separated the two germline ends. This CDR3 has 11 amino acids. The germline CDR1 and CDR2 sequences are MDHEN and SYDVKM. The CDR3 region has the DNA TGTGCCAGCACTTACCGGGAGACCCAGTACTTC. Residues: CASTYRETQYF.

The chain employs TRBV10-3 and TRBJ1-1; TRBD1 matches at 7 bases. V trimming: 0 bases; J trimming: 5 bases; junction bases outside the gene matches: 6. The germline gives CDR1 ENHRY, CDR2 SYGVKD. CDR3 length: 15 amino acids. This CDR3 is CAISESIRGRTEAFF. In DNA form, the CDR3 reads TGTGCCATCAGTGAGTCGATTAGGGGGCGGACTGAAGCTTTCTTT.

The chain joins TRBV4-3 to TRBJ1-1; the D gene is possibly TRBD1 (5 bases). The CDR3 totals 14 residues. CDR1 and CDR2 (germline): LGHNA, YSLEER. Trimming stripped 1 base from V and 4 bases from J, with 10 bases between. CDR3 DNA sequence: TGCGCCAGCAGCCAAGCCCAGGGCCCCACTGAAGCTTTCTTT. This gives the protein CASSQAQGPTEAFF.

This clone was observed once. The chain has TRBV7-9 and TRBJ2-7, with 10 positions matching TRBD1. Germline V gene data show CDR1 as SEHNR and CDR2 as FQNEAQ (reference sequence). J was trimmed by 5 bases and V by 6 bases; bases with no gene match: 16. CDR3 length: 17 amino acids. The CDR3 sequence is CASSYPPGQGYFDEQYF. The CDR3 nucleotides are TGTGCCAGCAGTTACCCTCCGGGACAGGGGTACTTCGACGAGCAGTACTTC.

The rearrangement uses TRBV7-2 and TRBJ1-5, with 7 bases that match TRBD1. CDR1 and CDR2 from the germline V gene are SGHTA and FQGNSA. Germline trimming cut 1 base from V and 2 bases from J; bases unmatched to any gene: 5. CDR3 length: 16 residues. The CDR3 protein is CASSLDRGRGNQPQHF. For the CDR3, the DNA is TGTGCCAGCAGCTTAGACAGGGGAAGGGGCAATCAGCCCCAGCATTTT. The full variable domain, completed using reference TRBV7-2 and TRBJ1-5, is GAGVSQSPSNKVTEKGKDVELRCDPISGHTALYWYRQSLGQGLEFLIYFQGNSAPDKSGLPSDRFSAERTGGSVSTLTIQRTQQEDSAVYLCASSLDRGRGNQPQHFGDGTRLSIL.